A selection of T cell receptor beta chains follows, all from one sample in a study of blood T cell repertoires in COVID-19. Clones were read by immunoSEQ multiplex PCR, and TCRdb kept only the in-frame ones, dropping some. Of about 34,000 clones listed, 60% to 80% are singletons. Source material: peripheral blood. The receptors here all came from a man older than 75 with active or convalescent COVID-19. Both conserved end residues are part of each CDR3. D genes are given only for firm matches. Only some rows state a clone size, as once, few, many or a class for expanded clones.

D gene	V gene	J gene	clone size	CDR3 DNA	CDR3 protein
.	TRBV7-9	TRBJ2-5	few	TGTGCCAGCAGCCTGCGTAGTGGGCCTTCAGAGACCCAGTACTTC	CASSLRSGPSETQYF
.	TRBV24-1	TRBJ1-5	once	TGTGCCACCAGTGATTCTTCCTTTAATAGCAATCAGCCCCAGCATTTT	CATSDSSFNSNQPQHF
TRBD1	TRBV11-2	TRBJ1-2	.	TGTGCCAGCAGCTTAGACGGGACAGTCTATGGCTACACCTTC	CASSLDGTVYGYTF
.	TRBV21-1	TRBJ1-4	.	TGTGCCAGCAGACAGCGGCAGTATAATGAAAAACTGTTTTTT	CASRQRQYNEKLFF
.	TRBV5-1	TRBJ2-2	once	TGCGCCAGCAGCTTGTGGGGCACGAACACCGGGGAGCTGTTTTTT	CASSLWGTNTGELFF
TRBD1	TRBV19	TRBJ2-5	medium-sized	TGTGCCAGTAGTATGGTACAGGGGGCTAACCAAGAGACCCAGTACTTC	CASSMVQGANQETQYF
.	TRBV2	TRBJ1-5	.	TGTGCCAGCAGCCCCGCCCAGGGACTATATCAGCCCCAGCATTTT	CASSPAQGLYQPQHF
.	TRBV27	TRBJ2-1	few	TGTGCCAGCAGGAGCGGGTTCGTCGTTGATGAGCAGTTCTTC	CASRSGFVVDEQFF
TRBD2	TRBV5-1	TRBJ2-1	.	TGCGCCAGCAGCTTTACGGGACTAGCGGGAGTGAGCAATGAGCAGTTCTTC	CASSFTGLAGVSNEQFF
TRBD1	TRBV25-1	TRBJ2-2	medium-sized	TGTGCCACCCACCCGGGGCAGGGGGAACCGGTCGGGGAGCTGTTTTTT	CATHPGQGEPVGELFF
TRBD1	TRBV5-5	TRBJ1-2	.	TGTGCCAGCAGGCCAGGGGGTTACGGCTACACCTTC	CASRPGGYGYTF
.	TRBV24-1	TRBJ1-5	.	TGTGCCACACAACGACAGTTAAATCAGCCCCAGCATTTT	CATQRQLNQPQHF
TRBD1	TRBV7-9	TRBJ1-2	.	TGTGCCAGCACCAGGGACAGGGTTAAGGGCTACACCTTC	CASTRDRVKGYTF
TRBD2	TRBV5-4	TRBJ2-3	.	TGTGCCAGCAGCTTGGGTGGTAGCGGGAGATTAGGAGAGACAGATACGCAGTATTTT	CASSLGGSGRLGETDTQYF
.	TRBV5-8	TRBJ2-2	.	TGTGCCAGCAGCTTGGACCGCAGGAGGCTTAAAAACACCGGGGAGCTGTTTTTT	CASSLDRRRLKNTGELFF
TRBD1	TRBV27	TRBJ1-5	.	TGTGCCAGCAGCCCTGACAGGGGCGACAATCAGCCCCAGCATTTT	CASSPDRGDNQPQHF
.	TRBV6-5	TRBJ2-1	.	TGTGCCAGCATGCGGTCCTCCTACAATGAGCAGTTCTTC	CASMRSSYNEQFF
.	TRBV3-1/TRBV3-2	TRBJ2-5	.	TGTGCCAGCAGCCCCCACTGGGGGGTCGGGAGCTCTGAGACCCAGTACTTC	CASSPHWGVGSSETQYF
.	TRBV5-1	TRBJ2-7	once	TGCGCCAGCAGATCGACAGTGAACTTCTACGAGCAGTACTTC	CASRSTVNFYEQYF
.	TRBV2	TRBJ1-4	.	TGTGCCAGCAGCGGCGGTACAAGTAATGAAAAACTGTTTTTT	CASSGGTSNEKLFF
TRBD2	TRBV28	TRBJ2-7	.	TGTGCCAGCAGTTTATCTAGCGGGAGGGTTATTGCCTACGAGCAGTACTTC	CASSLSSGRVIAYEQYF
TRBD1	TRBV25-1	TRBJ2-2	.	TGTGCCAGCAGTGAATATCTGGGACAGGGGTACCCCGGGGAGCTGTTTTTT	CASSEYLGQGYPGELFF
.	TRBV28	TRBJ1-2	.	TGTGCCAGCAGTTTCCTCAGGGTTGGCTACACCTTC	CASSFLRVGYTF
TRBD1	TRBV6-5	TRBJ1-2	.	TGTGCCAGCAACCCGGGGACAGGGTGGTTCTATGGCTACACCTTC	CASNPGTGWFYGYTF
TRBD1	TRBV6-6	TRBJ2-7	.	TGTGCCAGCAGTTATGACAGGGGAAACGAGCAGTACTTC	CASSYDRGNEQYF
.	TRBV6-1	TRBJ2-5	.	TGTGCCAGCAGTGAAAGAGGCACTAAGGTAGAGACCCAGTACTTC	CASSERGTKVETQYF
TRBD1	TRBV3-1/TRBV3-2	TRBJ2-7	once	TGTGCCAGCAGCCAACGACAGGGAGTTTCCTACGAGCAGTACTTC	CASSQRQGVSYEQYF
TRBD1	TRBV28	TRBJ2-4	.	TGTGCCAGCAGATTTCAGGGGGCGAACATTCAGTACTTC	CASRFQGANIQYF
TRBD2	TRBV10-3	TRBJ2-3	.	TGTGCCATCAGGGCGACGGCGGGACTAGCGATCACAGATACGCAGTATTTT	CAIRATAGLAITDTQYF
TRBD1	TRBV28	TRBJ2-7	.	TGTGCCAGCCAGGCAGGGGGCCTCCACGAGCAGTACTTC	CASQAGGLHEQYF
.	TRBV5-1	TRBJ1-2	.	TGCGCCAGCACCACAGGGACAAGTACTAACTATGGCTACACCTTC	CASTTGTSTNYGYTF
.	TRBV5-6	TRBJ1-5	.	TGTGCCAGCAGCGGGGGAGGGTCGGGCTTCGGCAATCAGCCCCAGCATTTT	CASSGGGSGFGNQPQHF
TRBD2	TRBV6-2/TRBV6-3	TRBJ2-7	.	TGTGCCAGCAGTTACTCCCTAGCGGATCTCTCCTACGAGCAGTACTTC	CASSYSLADLSYEQYF
TRBD1	TRBV6-6	TRBJ2-2	once	TGTGCCAGCGTACAGGGGGCGCCTGGGGCCGGGGAGCTGTTTTTT	CASVQGAPGAGELFF
TRBD2	TRBV24-1	TRBJ2-2	.	TGTGCCACTGGACTAGCGGGAGGAGCACTTGACGGGGAGCTGTTTTTT	CATGLAGGALDGELFF
TRBD1	TRBV30	TRBJ1-1	.	TGTGCCTGGAGTACGACGACAGGGTGGACTGAAGCTTTCTTT	CAWSTTTGWTEAFF
TRBD2	TRBV28	TRBJ2-6	.	TGTGCCAGCATGTGGACTAGCGGTTTAATCTCTGGGGCCAACGTCCTGACTTTC	CASMWTSGLISGANVLTF
TRBD2	TRBV5-1	TRBJ2-3	few	TGCGCCAGCAGTAGGACTAGCGAATCGGATACGCAGTATTTT	CASSRTSESDTQYF
TRBD2	TRBV15	TRBJ2-1	.	TGTGCCACCAGCAGAACCGGGACTAGCGGGAGAAATGAGCAGTTCTTC	CATSRTGTSGRNEQFF
.	TRBV27	TRBJ1-2	few	TGTGCCAGCAGTTTATCTCGGGGGGCGGCTTCTAACTATGGCTACACCTTC	CASSLSRGAASNYGYTF
TRBD1	TRBV19	TRBJ1-1	.	TGTGCCAGTAGTGCTTCACAGGGGGCCATCACTGAAGCTTTCTTT	CASSASQGAITEAFF
.	TRBV4-1	TRBJ1-1	.	TGCGCCAGCAGCCAAGGTTTAAAATTGGTAGAATCCACTGAAGCTTTCTTT	CASSQGLKLVESTEAFF
TRBD1	TRBV7-7	TRBJ1-1	.	TGTGCCAGCAGCTTACTATGCAGGGGGCAAAGAACTTGGAACACTGAAGCTTTCTTT	CASSLLCRGQRTWNTEAFF
TRBD1	TRBV5-1	TRBJ2-7	.	TGCGCCAGCAGCAACCGGACAGGGGGCCCCTACGAGCAGTACTTC	CASSNRTGGPYEQYF
TRBD1	TRBV28	TRBJ2-3	.	TGTGCCAGCAGTTTACCGTGGACAGGGAAGGATACTACGCAGTATTTT	CASSLPWTGKDTTQYF
TRBD2	TRBV4-1	TRBJ2-3	.	TGCGCCAGCAGCGAGACTAGCTCCCCCACAGATACGCAGTATTTT	CASSETSSPTDTQYF
.	TRBV4-3	TRBJ1-3	.	TGCGCCAGCAGCCAAGATAAAACAGGACAGACCATATATTTT	CASSQDKTGQTIYF
.	TRBV6-5	TRBJ1-2	.	TGTGCCAGCAGGAGGGACACCCACTATGGCTACACCTTC	CASRRDTHYGYTF
TRBD2	TRBV6-2/TRBV6-3	TRBJ2-1	.	TGTGCCAGCAGGTACTGGGACAGACAAATGCGCGGGAGGGCCAATGAGCAGTTCTTC	CASRYWDRQMRGRANEQFF
.	TRBV29-1	TRBJ2-5	.	TGCAGCGCCCCCGGACAGTCCCAAGAGACCCAGTACTTC	CSAPGQSQETQYF
.	TRBV7-9	TRBJ1-2	once	TGTGCCAGCAGCTTAGCAGGGGTCGTAAATGGCTACACCTTC	CASSLAGVVNGYTF
TRBD1	TRBV16	TRBJ1-2	few	TGTGCCAGCTCGGACAGGGGCTATGGCTACACCTTC	CASSDRGYGYTF
TRBD2	TRBV5-6	TRBJ2-5	.	TGTGCCAGCAGCGACAGACTAGCGGGATACGGAGAGACCCAGTACTTC	CASSDRLAGYGETQYF
.	TRBV19	TRBJ2-1	.	TGTGCCAGTAGTCCACGGAGCTCCTACAATGAGCAGTTCTTC	CASSPRSSYNEQFF
TRBD2	TRBV29-1	TRBJ2-2	.	TGCAGCGTTGAAGATCCCGGACTAGGTAACACCGGGGAGCTGTTTTTT	CSVEDPGLGNTGELFF
.	TRBV3-1/TRBV3-2	TRBJ2-7	.	TGTGCCAGCACCATGGGAGGCGCCGAGCAGTACTTC	CASTMGGAEQYF
.	TRBV5-1	TRBJ1-6	.	TGCGCCAGCAGCCCCGACAGTAATTCACCCCTCCACTTT	CASSPDSNSPLHF